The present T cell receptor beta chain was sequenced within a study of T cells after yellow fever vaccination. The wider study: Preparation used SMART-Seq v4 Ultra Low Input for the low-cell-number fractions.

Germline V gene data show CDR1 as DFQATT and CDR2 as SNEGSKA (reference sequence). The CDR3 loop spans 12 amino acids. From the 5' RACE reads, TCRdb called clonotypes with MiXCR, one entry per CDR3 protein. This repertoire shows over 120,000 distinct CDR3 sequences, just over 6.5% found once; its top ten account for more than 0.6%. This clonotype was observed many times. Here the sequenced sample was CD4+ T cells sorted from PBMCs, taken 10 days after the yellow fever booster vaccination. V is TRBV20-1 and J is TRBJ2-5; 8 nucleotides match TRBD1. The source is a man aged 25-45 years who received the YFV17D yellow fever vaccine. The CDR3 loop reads CSRWTGQETQYF. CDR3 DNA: TGCAGCCGTTGGACAGGGCAAGAGACCCAGTACTTC.